The entry below gives a single T cell receptor (beta chain) sequence along with its context. In the study's own analysis: Cell counts per sample came from amplifying reference gene primers. Only in-frame clones appear in the TCRdb table, and some are missing; sequencing was by immunoSEQ multiplex PCR. V and J calls and clone size are those listed in that table; D and trimming were worked out from the DNA. This sample has around 160,000 clones, with 80% to 90% found just once. This sample is drawn from a study of blood T cell repertoires in COVID-19. Study at large: Material from acute and convalescent COVID-19 was sourced from the United States, Italy and Spain. PBMCs, B-cell-depleted T cells, or T cells provided the cDNA or gDNA that made up the material.

Seattle patients were enrolled during active infection and followed longitudinally. This CDR3 has 17 amino acids. The sample comprised peripheral blood. V is TRBV21-1 and J is TRBJ2-1; the table's D call, TRBD2, has no DNA check behind it. TRBV21-1 is a listed pseudogene. This TCR was sampled from a woman aged 55-75 years with COVID-19, enrolled during active disease. The CDR3 DNA follows: TGTGCCAGCACTCGAAGGGAAGGCGGGGGGGCTGACAATGAGCAGTTCTTC. Translation: CASTRREGGGADNEQFF.